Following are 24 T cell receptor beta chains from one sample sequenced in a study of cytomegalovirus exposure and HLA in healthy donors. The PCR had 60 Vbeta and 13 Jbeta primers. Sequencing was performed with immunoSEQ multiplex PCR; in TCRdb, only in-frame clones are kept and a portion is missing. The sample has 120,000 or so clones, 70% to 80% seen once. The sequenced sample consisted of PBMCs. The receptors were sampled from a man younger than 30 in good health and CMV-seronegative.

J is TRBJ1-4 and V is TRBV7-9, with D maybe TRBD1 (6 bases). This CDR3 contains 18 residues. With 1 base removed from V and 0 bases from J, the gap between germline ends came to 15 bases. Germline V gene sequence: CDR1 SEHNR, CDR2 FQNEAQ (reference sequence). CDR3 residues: CASSLVFGTTPTNEKLFF. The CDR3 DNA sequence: TGTGCCAGCAGCTTAGTTTTCGGGACAACTCCAACTAATGAAAAACTGTTTTTT.

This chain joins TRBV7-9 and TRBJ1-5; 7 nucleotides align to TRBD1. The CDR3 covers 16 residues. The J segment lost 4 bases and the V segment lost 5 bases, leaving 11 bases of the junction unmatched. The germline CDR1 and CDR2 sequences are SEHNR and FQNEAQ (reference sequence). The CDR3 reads CASSPSGTVGNQPQHF. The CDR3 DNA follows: TGTGCCAGCAGCCCGTCCGGGACAGTAGGAAATCAGCCCCAGCATTTT.

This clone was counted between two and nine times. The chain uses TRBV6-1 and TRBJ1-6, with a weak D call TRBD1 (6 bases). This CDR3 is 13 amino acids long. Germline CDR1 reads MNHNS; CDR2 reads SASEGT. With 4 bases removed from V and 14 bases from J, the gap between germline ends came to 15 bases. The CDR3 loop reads CASSVTGLRTLHF. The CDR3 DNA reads TGTGCCAGCAGTGTAACAGGGCTTAGGACCCTCCACTTT.

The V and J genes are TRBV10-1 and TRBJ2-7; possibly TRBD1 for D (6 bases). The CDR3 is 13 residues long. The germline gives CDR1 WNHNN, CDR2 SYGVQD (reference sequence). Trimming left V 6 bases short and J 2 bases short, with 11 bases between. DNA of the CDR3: TGCGCCAGCAGAGGGGGAGAGGCCTACGAGCAGTACGTC. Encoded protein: CASRGGEAYEQYV.

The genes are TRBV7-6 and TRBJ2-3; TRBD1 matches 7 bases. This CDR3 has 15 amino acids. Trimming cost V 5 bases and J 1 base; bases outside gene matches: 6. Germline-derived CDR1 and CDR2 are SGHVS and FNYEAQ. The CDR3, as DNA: TGTGCCAGCAGCCTCCGACAGGGAGGCACAGATACGCAGTATTTT. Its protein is CASSLRQGGTDTQYF.

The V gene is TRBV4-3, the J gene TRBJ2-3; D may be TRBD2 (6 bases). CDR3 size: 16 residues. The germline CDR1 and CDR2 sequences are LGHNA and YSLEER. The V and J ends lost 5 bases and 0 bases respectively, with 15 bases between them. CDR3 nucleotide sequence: TGCGCCAGCAGCTCCCGATCCGGAGGGAGCACAGATACGCAGTATTTT. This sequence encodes CASSSRSGGSTDTQYF.

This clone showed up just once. CDR3 bases: TGTGCCAGCGGCTCACTAGGGAGTTACGGAAACACCATATATTTT. It yields the protein CASGSLGSYGNTIYF. The chain is built from TRBV27 and TRBJ1-3; no reliable D call. Germline V lookup: CDR1 MNHEY, CDR2 SMNVEV (reference sequence). This CDR3 has 15 residues. The ends were cut back, 8 bases at V and 4 bases at J, with 18 bases in the middle.

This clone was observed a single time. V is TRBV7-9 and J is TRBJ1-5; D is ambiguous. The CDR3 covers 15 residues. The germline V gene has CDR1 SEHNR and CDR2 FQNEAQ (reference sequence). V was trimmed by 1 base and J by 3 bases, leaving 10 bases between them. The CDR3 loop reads CASSLDSSLNQPQHF. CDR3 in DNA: TGTGCCAGCAGCTTAGACAGCTCCCTCAATCAGCCCCAGCATTTT.

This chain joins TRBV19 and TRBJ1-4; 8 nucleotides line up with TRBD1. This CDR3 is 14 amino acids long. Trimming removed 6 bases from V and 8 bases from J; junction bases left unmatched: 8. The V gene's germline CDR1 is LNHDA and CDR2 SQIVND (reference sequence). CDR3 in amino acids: CASRDRVKSEKLFF. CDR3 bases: TGTGCCAGTAGGGACAGGGTTAAATCCGAAAAACTGTTTTTT.

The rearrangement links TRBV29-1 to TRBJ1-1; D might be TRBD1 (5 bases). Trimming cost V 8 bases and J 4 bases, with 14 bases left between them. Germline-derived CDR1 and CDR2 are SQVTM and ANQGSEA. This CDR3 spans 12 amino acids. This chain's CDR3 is CSCTRGTTEAFF. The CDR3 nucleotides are TGCAGCTGTACACGGGGGACCACTGAAGCTTTCTTT. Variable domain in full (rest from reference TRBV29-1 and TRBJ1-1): SAVISQKPSRDICQRGTSLTIQCQVDSQVTMMFWYRQQPGQSLTLIATANQGSEATYESGFVIDKFPISRPNLTFSTLTVSNMSPEDSSIYLCSCTRGTTEAFFGQGTRLTVV.

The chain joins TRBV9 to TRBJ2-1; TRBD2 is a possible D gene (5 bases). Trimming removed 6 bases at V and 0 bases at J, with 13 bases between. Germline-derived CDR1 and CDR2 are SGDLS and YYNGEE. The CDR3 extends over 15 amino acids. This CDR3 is CASTPGGRSYNEQFF. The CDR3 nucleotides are TGTGCCAGCACTCCCGGCGGGCGCTCCTACAATGAGCAGTTCTTC.

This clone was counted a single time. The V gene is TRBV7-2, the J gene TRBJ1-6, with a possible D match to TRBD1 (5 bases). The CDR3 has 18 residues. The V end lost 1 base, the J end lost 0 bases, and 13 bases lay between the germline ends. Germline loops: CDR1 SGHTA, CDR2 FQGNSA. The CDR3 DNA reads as TGTGCCAGCAGCTTAGAATGGCAGGGAGGCTCCTATAATTCACCCCTCCACTTT. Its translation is CASSLEWQGGSYNSPLHF.

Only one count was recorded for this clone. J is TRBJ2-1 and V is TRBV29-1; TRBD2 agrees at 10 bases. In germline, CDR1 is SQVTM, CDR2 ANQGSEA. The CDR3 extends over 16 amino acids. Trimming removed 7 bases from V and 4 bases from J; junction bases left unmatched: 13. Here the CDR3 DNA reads TGCAGCGCCCGCGGGCCAGCGGGAGGGGGGTACAATGAGCAGTTCTTC. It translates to CSARGPAGGGYNEQFF.

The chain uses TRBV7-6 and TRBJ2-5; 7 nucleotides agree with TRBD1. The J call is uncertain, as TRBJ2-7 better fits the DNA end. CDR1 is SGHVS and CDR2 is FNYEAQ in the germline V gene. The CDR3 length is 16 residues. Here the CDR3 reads CASSLGNTGAAYEQYF. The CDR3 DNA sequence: TGTGCCAGCAGCTTAGGCAATACAGGGGCTGCCTACGAGCAGTACTTC.

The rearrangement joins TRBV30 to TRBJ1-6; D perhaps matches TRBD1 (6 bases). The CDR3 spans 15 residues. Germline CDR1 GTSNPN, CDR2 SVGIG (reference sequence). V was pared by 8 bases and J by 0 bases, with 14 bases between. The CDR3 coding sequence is TGTGCCCGTAGACAGGACGGCTCCTATAATTCACCCCTCCACTTT. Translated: CARRQDGSYNSPLHF.

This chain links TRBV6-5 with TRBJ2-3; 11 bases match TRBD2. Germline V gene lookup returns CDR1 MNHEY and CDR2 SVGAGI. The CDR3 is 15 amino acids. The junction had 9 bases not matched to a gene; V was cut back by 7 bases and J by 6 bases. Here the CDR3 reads CASKGSGRAGDTQYF. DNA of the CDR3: TGTGCCAGCAAAGGTAGCGGGAGGGCCGGTGATACGCAGTATTTT.

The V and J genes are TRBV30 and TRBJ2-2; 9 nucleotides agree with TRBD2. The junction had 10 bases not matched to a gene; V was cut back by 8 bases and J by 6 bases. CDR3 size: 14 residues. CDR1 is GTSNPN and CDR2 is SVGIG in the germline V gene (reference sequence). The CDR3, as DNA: TGTGCCGGAGGGCGGGAGGGCCGTGCCGGGGAGCTGTTTTTT. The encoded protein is CAGGREGRAGELFF.

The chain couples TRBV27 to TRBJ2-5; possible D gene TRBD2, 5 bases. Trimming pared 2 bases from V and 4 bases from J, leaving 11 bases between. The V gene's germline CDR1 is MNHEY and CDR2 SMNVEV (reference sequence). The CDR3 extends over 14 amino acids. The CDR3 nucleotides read TGTGCCAGCAGTTTAAAACAACTAGGAGAGACCCAGTACTTC. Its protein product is CASSLKQLGETQYF.

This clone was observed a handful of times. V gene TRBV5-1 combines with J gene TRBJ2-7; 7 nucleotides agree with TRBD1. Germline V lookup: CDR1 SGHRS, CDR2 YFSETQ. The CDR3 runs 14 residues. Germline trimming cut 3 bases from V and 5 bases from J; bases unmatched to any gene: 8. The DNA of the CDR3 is TGCGCCAGCAGCTCGATACAGGGGTTCGACGAGCAGTACTTC. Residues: CASSSIQGFDEQYF.

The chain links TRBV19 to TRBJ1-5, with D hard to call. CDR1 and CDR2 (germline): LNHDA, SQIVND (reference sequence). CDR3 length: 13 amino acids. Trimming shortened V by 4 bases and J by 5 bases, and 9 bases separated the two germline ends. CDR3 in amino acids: CASSKSLDQPQHF. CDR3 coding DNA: TGTGCCAGTAGTAAGAGTCTAGATCAGCCCCAGCATTTT.

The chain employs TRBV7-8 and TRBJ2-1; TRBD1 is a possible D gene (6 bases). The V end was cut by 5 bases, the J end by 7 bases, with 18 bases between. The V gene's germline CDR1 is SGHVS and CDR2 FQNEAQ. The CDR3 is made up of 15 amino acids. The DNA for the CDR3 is TGTGCCAGCAGCCCTAGTGTGGGGGCTGGGAATGAGCAGTTCTTC. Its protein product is CASSPSVGAGNEQFF.

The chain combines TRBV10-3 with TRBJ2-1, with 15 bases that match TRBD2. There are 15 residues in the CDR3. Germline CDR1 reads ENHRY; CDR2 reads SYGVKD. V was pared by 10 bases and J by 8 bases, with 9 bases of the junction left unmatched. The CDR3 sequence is CATGLAGGYGDEQFF. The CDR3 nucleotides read TGTGCCACCGGACTAGCGGGAGGGTATGGCGATGAGCAGTTCTTC.

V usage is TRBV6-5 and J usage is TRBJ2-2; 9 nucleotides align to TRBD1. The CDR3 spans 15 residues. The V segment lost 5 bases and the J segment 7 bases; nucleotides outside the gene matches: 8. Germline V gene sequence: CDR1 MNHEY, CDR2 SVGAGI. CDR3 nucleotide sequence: TGTGCCAGCAGTAGAGGACAGGGGAGGAACGGGGAGCTGTTTTTT. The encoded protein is CASSRGQGRNGELFF.

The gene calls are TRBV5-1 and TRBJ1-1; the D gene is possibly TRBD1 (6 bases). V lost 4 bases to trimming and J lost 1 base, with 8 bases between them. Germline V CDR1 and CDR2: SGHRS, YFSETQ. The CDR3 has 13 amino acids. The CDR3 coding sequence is TGCGCCAGCAGCGCGACAGGGAACACTGAAGCTTTCTTT. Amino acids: CASSATGNTEAFF.